The 22 T cell receptor beta chains in this list originate from one sample, sequenced in a study of shared clonotypes between healthy human individuals. Naive CD8 cells, CD45RO-negative and positively selected for CCR7, excluded terminally differentiated effector memory CD45RA+ cells. Sequenced by immunoSEQ multiplex PCR; TCRdb stores in-frame clones only, minus some. The sample records about 2,200,000 clones, under 95% being singletons. The sequenced sample consisted of naive CD8+ T cells from PBMCs. Receptor source: a man younger than 30 in good health. Some clones in this sample may be carry-over from other donors' samples.

The chain joins TRBV7-9 to TRBJ2-5, with no clear D. The V and J ends lost 3 bases and 1 base respectively, with 6 bases between them. Germline V gives CDR1 SEHNR, CDR2 FQNEAQ (reference sequence). The CDR3 sequence is 13 residues long. The CDR3 DNA reads TGTGCCAGCAGCTTCTCCGTCCAAGAGACCCAGTACTTC. The encoded protein is CASSFSVQETQYF.

The rearrangement links TRBV9 to TRBJ2-7; D perhaps matches TRBD2 (5 bases). Germline CDR1 and CDR2: SGDLS and YYNGEE. This CDR3 region has 14 residues. V was trimmed by 3 bases and J by 1 base, leaving 11 bases between them. CDR3 bases: TGTGCCAGCAGCGCCGTAGCGTTTTCCTACGAGCAGTACTTC. Translation: CASSAVAFSYEQYF.

V usage is TRBV27 and J usage is TRBJ2-6; 16 bases line up with TRBD2. CDR3 size: 20 residues. The V segment lost 6 bases and the J segment 2 bases; nucleotides outside the gene matches: 10. Germline CDR1 is MNHEY and CDR2 is SMNVEV (reference sequence). In nucleotides, the CDR3 is TGTGCCAGCAGCGCCTTCCCGGGACTAGCGGGAGGGCCTGGGGCCAACGTCCTGACTTTC. This gives the protein CASSAFPGLAGGPGANVLTF.

This chain connects TRBV11-2 to TRBJ1-1; a weak D match, TRBD1 (5 bases). CDR1 is SGHAT, CDR2 FQNNGV, per germline. CDR3 length equals 16 residues. Trimming shortened V by 4 bases and J by 1 base, and 16 bases separated the two germline ends. The CDR3 spells CASSSGGKGKNTEAFF. The CDR3, as DNA: TGTGCCAGCAGCTCCGGAGGGAAGGGGAAGAACACTGAAGCTTTCTTT.

The chain couples TRBV29-1 to TRBJ1-2; possible D gene TRBD1, 6 bases. Deletions cut 4 bases from V and 7 bases from J, with 13 bases between. CDR3 length: 12 residues. Germline CDR1 reads SQVTM; CDR2 reads ANQGSEA. CDR3 nucleotide sequence: TGCAGCGTTGCCCAGGGGACCCCTGGCTACACCTTC. Amino acid sequence: CSVAQGTPGYTF. The whole variable domain, remainder taken from reference TRBV29-1 and TRBJ1-2, is SAVISQKPSRDICQRGTSLTIQCQVDSQVTMMFWYRQQPGQSLTLIATANQGSEATYESGFVIDKFPISRPNLTFSTLTVSNMSPEDSSIYLCSVAQGTPGYTFGSGTRLTVV.

This clone appeared a single time. The V call is TRBV10-3, the J call TRBJ1-5; TRBD1 matches 10 bases. The junction had 4 bases not matched to a gene; V was cut back by 4 bases and J by 4 bases. This CDR3 spans 15 amino acids. Germline assignment: CDR1 ENHRY and CDR2 SYGVKD. The CDR3 here is CAISAWGQGNQPQHF. CDR3 sequence (DNA): TGTGCCATCAGTGCCTGGGGACAGGGGAATCAGCCCCAGCATTTT.

This clone was found many times. The chain uses TRBV30 and TRBJ2-1; D not resolved. The germline V gene encodes CDR1 GTSNPN and CDR2 SVGIG (reference sequence). V shed 0 bases and J shed 8 bases, with 8 bases lying between them. The length of the CDR3 is 12 residues. CDR3 DNA sequence: TGTGCCTGGAGTGTACTGTGGGATGAGCAGTTCTTC. Translating it yields CAWSVLWDEQFF.

The rearrangement joins TRBV7-9 to TRBJ2-7; weak D call: TRBD2 (6 bases). The CDR3 length is 13 residues. Germline V gene lookup returns CDR1 SEHNR and CDR2 FQNEAQ (reference sequence). V was shortened by 5 bases and J by 6 bases, with 14 bases between the two germline ends. For the CDR3, the DNA is TGTGCCAGCAGCATGGGAGGAGGTTCCGAGCAGTACTTC. Its translation is CASSMGGGSEQYF. The whole variable domain, remainder taken from reference TRBV7-9 and TRBJ2-7, is DTGVSQNPRHKITKRGQNVTFRCDPISEHNRLYWYRQTLGQGPEFLTYFQNEAQLEKSRLLSDRFSAERPKGSFSTLEIQRTEQGDSAMYLCASSMGGGSEQYFGPGTRLTVT.

In regard to this clone: The sample holds other DNA sequences that translate to the same CDR3. The chain employs TRBV11-2 and TRBJ2-7; no reliable D call. The V gene lost 5 bases and the J gene lost 3 bases, with 5 bases spanning the gap. The CDR3 is 11 residues long. Per germline, CDR1 SGHAT and CDR2 FQNNGV. This CDR3 reads CASSPDYEQYF. The CDR3 bases are TGTGCCAGCAGCCCCGACTACGAGCAGTACTTC.

This chain connects TRBV7-8 to TRBJ2-3, with 9 bases fitting TRBD1. CDR3 size: 15 residues. Germline values: CDR1 SGHVS, CDR2 FQNEAQ. V lost 7 bases and J lost 2; bases outside the gene matches: 7. CDR3 in DNA: TGTGCCAGCACCCGGGGACAGGGCCCCACAGATACGCAGTATTTT. It codes for CASTRGQGPTDTQYF.

Worth noting for this clone: The same CDR3 can be traced to other DNA sequences in this sample. The chain carries TRBV28 and TRBJ1-1; D remains unclear. The V end was cut by 2 bases, the J end by 0 bases, with 7 bases between. From germline, CDR1 is MDHEN and CDR2 SYDVKM. There are 14 residues in the CDR3. The CDR3 is CASSLRRLNTEAFF. The CDR3 nucleotides are TGTGCCAGCAGTTTAAGGCGGCTGAACACTGAAGCTTTCTTT.

The rearrangement links TRBV29-1 to TRBJ1-1; perhaps TRBD1 as D (6 bases). Trimming removed 0 bases from V and 3 bases from J, with 14 bases in between. The CDR3 is 15 amino acids. Looked up from germline, CDR1 is SQVTM and CDR2 is ANQGSEA. CDR3 region: CSVEDPGALDTEAFF. CDR3 in DNA: TGCAGCGTTGAAGATCCGGGGGCCTTGGACACTGAAGCTTTCTTT.

The chain combines TRBV15 with TRBJ1-5, with 10 bases that match TRBD1. V lost 8 bases and J lost 4; bases outside the gene matches: 2. The CDR3 spans 13 residues. Germline CDR1 LNHNV, CDR2 YYDKDF (reference sequence). CDR3 in amino acids: CATGTGDNQPQHF. The CDR3 DNA is TGTGCCACCGGGACAGGGGATAATCAGCCCCAGCATTTT.

The chain links TRBV28 to TRBJ1-5; TRBD1 matches 10 bases. The germline V gene has CDR1 MDHEN and CDR2 SYDVKM. V trimming: 5 bases; J trimming: 1 base; junction bases outside the gene matches: 5. The CDR3 extends over 16 amino acids. CDR3 DNA sequence: TGTGCCAGCAGTATAGCGGGACAGGGGAGCAATCAGCCCCAGCATTTT. As protein: CASSIAGQGSNQPQHF. The entire variable domain, with the rest obtained from reference TRBV28 and TRBJ1-5, is as follows: DVKVTQSSRYLVKRTGEKVFLECVQDMDHENMFWYRQDPGLGLRLIYFSYDVKMKEKGDIPEGYSVSREKKERFSLILESASTNQTSMYLCASSIAGQGSNQPQHFGDGTRLSIL.

As concerns this clone: This sample also contains other DNA sequences that code for the same CDR3. The chain employs TRBV6-5 and TRBJ2-5; D may be TRBD2 (6 bases). The V gene's germline CDR1 is MNHEY and CDR2 SVGAGI. The CDR3 loop spans 14 amino acids. Between the trimmed V and J ends, which lost 1 base and 2 bases, there was a span of 8 bases. DNA for the CDR3: TGTGCCAGCAGTTACTTGGGACTTCAAGAGACCCAGTACTTC. It encodes CASSYLGLQETQYF.

The chain carries TRBV6-1 and TRBJ1-5, with unresolved D. The CDR3 sequence is 13 residues long. The V gene lost 8 bases and the J gene lost 3 bases, with 11 bases spanning the gap. Germline lookup yields CDR1 MNHNS and CDR2 SASEGT. CDR3 region: CASEGTDNQPQHF. In DNA, the CDR3 is TGTGCCAGCGAAGGAACAGACAATCAGCCCCAGCATTTT.

J is TRBJ2-1 and V is TRBV27, with 12 bases fitting TRBD2. Looked up from germline, CDR1 is MNHEY and CDR2 is SMNVEV (reference sequence). V dropped 10 bases and J dropped 7; count of bases not matched to a gene: 17. This CDR3 is 17 amino acids long. In nucleotides, the CDR3 is TGTGCCACCTTAGGACTAGCGGGATCCACCAGGGGGAATGAGCAGTTCTTC. Its translation is CATLGLAGSTRGNEQFF.

The V and J genes are TRBV28 and TRBJ2-7; D is undetermined. CDR1 is MDHEN, CDR2 SYDVKM, per germline. V lost 7 bases to trimming and J lost 2 bases, with 18 bases between them. The CDR3 is made up of 15 amino acids. CDR3: CASTKTEISAYEQYF. In nucleotides, the CDR3 is TGTGCCAGCACCAAAACCGAGATATCGGCCTACGAGCAGTACTTC.

The chain carries TRBV27 and TRBJ2-7; TRBD2 matches 9 bases. Germline CDR1 MNHEY, CDR2 SMNVEV (reference sequence). This CDR3 spans 16 amino acids. V lost 4 bases to trimming and J lost 3 bases; unmatched junction nucleotides: 10. The CDR3 DNA follows: TGTGCCAGCAGTTCCCCCGTTAGCGGGAGTCTCTACGAGCAGTACTTC. Amino acid sequence: CASSSPVSGSLYEQYF.

The chain links TRBV4-3 to TRBJ1-2, with D maybe TRBD1 (6 bases). Trimming took off 4 bases at V and 10 bases at J, with 19 bases between the two ends. CDR3 length equals 14 residues. Germline V gene data show CDR1 as LGHNA and CDR2 as YSLEER. CDR3 nucleotides: TGCGCCAGCAGCCCCACATTCCCCGGGGACATCTACACCTTC. Translated, it gives CASSPTFPGDIYTF.

This chain uses TRBV11-2 with TRBJ1-2; D perhaps matches TRBD1 (5 bases). V was pared by 5 bases and J by 4 bases, with 17 bases between. Per germline, CDR1 SGHAT and CDR2 FQNNGV. The CDR3 extends over 15 amino acids. This CDR3 reads CASSALGGAAYGYTF. The CDR3 DNA is TGTGCCAGCAGCGCCCTCGGCGGGGCGGCCTATGGCTACACCTTC.

The J gene is TRBJ2-7, the V gene TRBV19, with 8 bases aligning to TRBD1. CDR3 length: 15 residues. The trim removed 3 bases at V and 7 bases at J, leaving 11 bases unmatched. Per the germline V gene, CDR1 is LNHDA and CDR2 is SQIVND (reference sequence). For the CDR3, the DNA is TGTGCCAGTAGTATGGGCCGGACAGGGTCTATAGAGCAGTACTTC. Translating gives CASSMGRTGSIEQYF.